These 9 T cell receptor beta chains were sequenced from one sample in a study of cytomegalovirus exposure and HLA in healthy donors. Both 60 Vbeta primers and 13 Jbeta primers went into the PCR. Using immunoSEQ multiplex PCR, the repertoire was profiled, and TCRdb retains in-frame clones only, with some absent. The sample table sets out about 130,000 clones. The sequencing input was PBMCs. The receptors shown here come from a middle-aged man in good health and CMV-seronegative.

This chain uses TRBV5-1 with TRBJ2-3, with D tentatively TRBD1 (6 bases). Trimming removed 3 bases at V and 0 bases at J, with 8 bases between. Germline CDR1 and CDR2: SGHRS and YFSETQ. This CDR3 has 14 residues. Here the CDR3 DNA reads TGCGCCAGCAGCTCAGGACAGAGCACAGATACGCAGTATTTT. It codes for CASSSGQSTDTQYF.

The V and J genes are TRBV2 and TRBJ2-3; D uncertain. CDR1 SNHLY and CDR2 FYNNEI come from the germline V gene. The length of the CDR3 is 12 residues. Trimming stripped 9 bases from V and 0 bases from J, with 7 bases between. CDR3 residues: CARTLSTDTQYF. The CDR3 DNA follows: TGTGCCAGGACACTTAGCACAGATACGCAGTATTTT.

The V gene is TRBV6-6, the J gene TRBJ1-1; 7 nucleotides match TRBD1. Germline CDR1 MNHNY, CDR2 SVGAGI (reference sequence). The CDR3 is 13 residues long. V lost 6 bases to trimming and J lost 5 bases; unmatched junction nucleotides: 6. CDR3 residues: CASSTTGRTEAFF. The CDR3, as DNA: TGTGCCAGCAGCACGACAGGGCGAACTGAAGCTTTCTTT.

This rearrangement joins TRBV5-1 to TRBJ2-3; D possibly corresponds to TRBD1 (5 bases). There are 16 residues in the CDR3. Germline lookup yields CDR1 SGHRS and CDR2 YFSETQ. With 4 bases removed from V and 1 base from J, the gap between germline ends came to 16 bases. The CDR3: CASSSGRVGGTDTQYF. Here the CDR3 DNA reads TGCGCCAGCAGCAGTGGCAGGGTGGGTGGCACAGATACGCAGTATTTT.

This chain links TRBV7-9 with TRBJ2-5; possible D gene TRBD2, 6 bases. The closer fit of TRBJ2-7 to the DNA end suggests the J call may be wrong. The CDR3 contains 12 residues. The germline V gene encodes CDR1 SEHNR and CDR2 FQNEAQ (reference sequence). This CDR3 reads CASSKDYYEQYF. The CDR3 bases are TGTGCCAGCAGTAAGGACTACTACGAGCAGTACTTC.

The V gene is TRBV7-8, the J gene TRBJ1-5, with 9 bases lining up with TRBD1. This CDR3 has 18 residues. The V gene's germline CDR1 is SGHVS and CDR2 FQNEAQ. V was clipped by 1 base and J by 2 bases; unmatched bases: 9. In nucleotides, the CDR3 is TGTGCCAGCAGCTTAGGGGACAGGGAGCAATTCGGCAATCAGCCCCAGCATTTT. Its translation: CASSLGDREQFGNQPQHF.

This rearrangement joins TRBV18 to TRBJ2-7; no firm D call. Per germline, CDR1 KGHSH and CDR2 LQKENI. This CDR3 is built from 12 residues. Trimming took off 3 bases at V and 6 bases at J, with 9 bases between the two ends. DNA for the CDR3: TGTGCCAGCTCACCTACTCGGAGCGAGCAGTACTTC. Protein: CASSPTRSEQYF.

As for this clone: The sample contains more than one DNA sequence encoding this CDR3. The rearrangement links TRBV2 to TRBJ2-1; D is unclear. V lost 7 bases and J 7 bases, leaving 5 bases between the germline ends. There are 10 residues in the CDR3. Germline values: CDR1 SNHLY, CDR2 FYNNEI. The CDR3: CASTGNEQFF. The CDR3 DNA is TGTGCCAGCACAGGTAATGAGCAGTTCTTC. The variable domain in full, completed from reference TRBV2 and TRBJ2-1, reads EPEVTQTPSHQVTQMGQEVILRCVPISNHLYFYWYRQILGQKVEFLVSFYNNEISEKSEIFDDQFSVERPDGSNFTLKIRSTKLEDSAMYFCASTGNEQFFGPGTRLTVL.

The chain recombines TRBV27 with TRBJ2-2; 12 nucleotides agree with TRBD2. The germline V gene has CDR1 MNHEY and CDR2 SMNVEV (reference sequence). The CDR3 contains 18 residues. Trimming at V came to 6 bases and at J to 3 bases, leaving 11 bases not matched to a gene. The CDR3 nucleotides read TGTGCCAGCAGGGCGGGACTAGCGGGTGTGTTCGACACCGGGGAGCTGTTTTTT. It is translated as CASRAGLAGVFDTGELFF.